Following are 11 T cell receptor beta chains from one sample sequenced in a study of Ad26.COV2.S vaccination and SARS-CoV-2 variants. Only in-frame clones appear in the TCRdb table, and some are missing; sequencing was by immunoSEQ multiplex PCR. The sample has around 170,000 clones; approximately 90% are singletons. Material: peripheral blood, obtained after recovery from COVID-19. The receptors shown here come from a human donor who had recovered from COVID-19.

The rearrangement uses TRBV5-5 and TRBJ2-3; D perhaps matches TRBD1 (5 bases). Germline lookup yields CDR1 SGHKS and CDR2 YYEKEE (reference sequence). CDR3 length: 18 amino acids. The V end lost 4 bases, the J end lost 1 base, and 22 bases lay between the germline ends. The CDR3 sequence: CASSQTHPLDIRTDTQYF. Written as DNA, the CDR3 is TGTGCCAGCAGCCAAACCCACCCCCTGGACATTCGCACAGATACGCAGTATTTT.

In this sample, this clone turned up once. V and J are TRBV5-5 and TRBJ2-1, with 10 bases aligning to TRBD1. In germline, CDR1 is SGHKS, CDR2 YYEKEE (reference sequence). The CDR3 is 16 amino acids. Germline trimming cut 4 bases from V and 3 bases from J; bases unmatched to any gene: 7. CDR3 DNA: TGTGCCAGCAGCACCCGACAGGGGGCTAGCTACAATGAGCAGTTCTTC. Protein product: CASSTRQGASYNEQFF.

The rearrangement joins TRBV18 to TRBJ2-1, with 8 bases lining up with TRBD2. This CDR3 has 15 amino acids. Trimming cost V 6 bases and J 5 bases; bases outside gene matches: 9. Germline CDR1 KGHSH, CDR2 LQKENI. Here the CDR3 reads CASSLRRGDNNEQFF. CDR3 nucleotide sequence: TGTGCCAGCTCGTTAAGGCGGGGGGATAACAATGAGCAGTTCTTC.

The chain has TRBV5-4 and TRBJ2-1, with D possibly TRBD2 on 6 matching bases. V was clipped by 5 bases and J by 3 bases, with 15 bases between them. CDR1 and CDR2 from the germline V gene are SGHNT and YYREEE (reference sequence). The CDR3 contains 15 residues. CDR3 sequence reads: CASRTPGLSYNEQFF. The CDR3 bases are TGTGCCAGCAGAACCCCGGGACTCAGCTACAATGAGCAGTTCTTC.

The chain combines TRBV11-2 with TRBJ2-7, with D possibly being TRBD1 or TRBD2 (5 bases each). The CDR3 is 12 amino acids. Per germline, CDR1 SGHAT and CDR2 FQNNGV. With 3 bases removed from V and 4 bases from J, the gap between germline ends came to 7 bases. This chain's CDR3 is CASSLGTYEQYF. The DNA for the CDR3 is TGTGCCAGCAGCTTGGGGACGTACGAGCAGTACTTC.

The CDR3 here is CASSQDKGQTNTEAFF. CDR3 nucleotides: TGCGCCAGCAGCCAAGATAAGGGACAGACCAACACTGAAGCTTTCTTT. The chain combines TRBV4-1 with TRBJ1-1, with 7 bases that match TRBD1. This CDR3 comprises 16 residues. The V gene's germline CDR1 is MGHRA and CDR2 YSYEKL. J lost 2 bases, V lost 0 bases, and 6 bases had no gene match.

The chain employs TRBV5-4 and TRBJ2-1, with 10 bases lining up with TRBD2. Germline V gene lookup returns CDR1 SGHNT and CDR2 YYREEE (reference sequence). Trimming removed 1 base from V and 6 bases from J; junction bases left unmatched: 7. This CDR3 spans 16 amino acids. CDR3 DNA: TGTGCCAGCAGCTTGATGGTAGCGGGGGGTGCCAATGAGCAGTTCTTC. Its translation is CASSLMVAGGANEQFF.

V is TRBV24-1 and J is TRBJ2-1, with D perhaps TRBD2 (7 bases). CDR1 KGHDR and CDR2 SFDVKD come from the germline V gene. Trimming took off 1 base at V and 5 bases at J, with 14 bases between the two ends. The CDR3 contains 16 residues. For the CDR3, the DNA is TGTGCCACCAGTGATTTTCAGGGAGGGGGTAACAATGAGCAGTTCTTC. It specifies CATSDFQGGGNNEQFF.

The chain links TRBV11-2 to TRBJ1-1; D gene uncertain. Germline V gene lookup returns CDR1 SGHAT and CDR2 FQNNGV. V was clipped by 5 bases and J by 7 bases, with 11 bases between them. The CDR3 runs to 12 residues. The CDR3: CASSLSRVEAFF. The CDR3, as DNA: TGTGCCAGCAGCCTCTCGCGAGTTGAAGCTTTCTTT.

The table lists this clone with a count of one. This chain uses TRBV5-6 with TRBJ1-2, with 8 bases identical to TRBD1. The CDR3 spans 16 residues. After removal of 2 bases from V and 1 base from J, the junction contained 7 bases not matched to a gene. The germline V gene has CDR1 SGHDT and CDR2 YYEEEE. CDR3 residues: CASSFSLGQDNYGYTF. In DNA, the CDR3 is TGTGCCAGCAGCTTTTCGTTGGGACAGGATAACTATGGCTACACCTTC. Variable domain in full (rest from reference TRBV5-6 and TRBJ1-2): DAGVTQSPTHLIKTRGQQVTLRCSPKSGHDTVSWYQQALGQGPQFIFQYYEEEERQRGNFPDRFSGHQFPNYSSELNVNALLLGDSALYLCASSFSLGQDNYGYTFGSGTRLTVV.

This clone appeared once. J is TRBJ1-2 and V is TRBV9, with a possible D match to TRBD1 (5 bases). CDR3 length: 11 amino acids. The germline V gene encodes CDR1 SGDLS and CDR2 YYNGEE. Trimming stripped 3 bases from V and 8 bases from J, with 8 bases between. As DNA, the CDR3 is TGTGCCAGCAGCGGGGGGGTAGGCTACACCTTC. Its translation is CASSGGVGYTF.